These T cell receptor beta chains were read from a single sample in a study of regulatory T cells in long-lasting Graves disease. Using its own MiXCR run on the multiplex PCR reads, TCRdb lists one record per CDR3 protein. The sample has hundreds of thousands of distinct CDR3 sequences; under 20% are singletons. These same records also appear under a second study, on T cells in Graves' hyperthyroidism and ophthalmopathy.

The input for sequencing was peripheral blood mononuclear cells (PBMCs), taken at new diagnosis, from a patient treated with antithyroid drugs. The source is a woman aged 25 to 39 with Graves disease. Both conserved end residues are part of each CDR3. Clone size appears in some rows only: once, few, many, or a class for an expanded clone.

V	J	size	CDR3
TRBV7-9	TRBJ2-2	few	CASPGAGGSNTGELFF
TRBV29-1	TRBJ2-5	.	CSVDGQVNQAEETQYF
TRBV20-1	TRBJ1-2	many	CSARGQSNYGYTF
TRBV9	TRBJ1-2	many	CASSDEGKNPGYTF
TRBV6-5	TRBJ1-2	many	CASSYSGQGFPHGYTF
TRBV30	TRBJ1-3	few	CSIAPAASGNTIYF
TRBV7-6	TRBJ2-7	many	CASSRLMGSEQYF
TRBV29-1	TRBJ1-1	.	CSVPGQGKLFF
TRBV2	TRBJ1-1	many	CASRERDARNTEAFF
TRBV6-1	TRBJ2-7	.	CATQGTGLYEQYF
TRBV13	TRBJ1-1	.	CASSPLFGTEAFF
TRBV3-1	TRBJ2-1	many	CASSQDSGALVTWQFF
TRBV19	TRBJ2-3	.	CASTIGYSGRATDTQYF
TRBV7-2	TRBJ2-1	many	CASSGGLAESYNEQFF
TRBV7-9	TRBJ1-5	many	CASSFLGSDQPQHF
TRBV5-1	TRBJ1-1	.	CASSPGSGRNTEAFF
TRBV7-3	TRBJ2-1	few	CASSLTSGGGNEQFF
TRBV27	TRBJ2-3	many	CASSPGTSGSTQYF
TRBV15	TRBJ1-5	many	CATSRDRGGLFDQPQHF
TRBV12-3/TRBV12-4	TRBJ2-7	.	CAGSEGGSPYEQYF
TRBV9	TRBJ2-5	.	CASSVEAGRAETQYF
TRBV4-1	TRBJ2-1	.	CASEPRWGAGGRDNEQFF
TRBV29-1	TRBJ2-3	.	CSGQGGRGDTQYF
TRBV12-3/TRBV12-4	TRBJ2-3	many	CASSHSGKNTDTQYF
TRBV11-1	TRBJ2-7	many	CASSLGFGGGIYEQYF
TRBV11-1	TRBJ2-3	.	CASSSGRAGTQYF
TRBV7-9	TRBJ1-1	many	CASSLAGYGTEAFF
TRBV5-1	TRBJ2-7	.	CASTPGQGGYEQYF
TRBV2	TRBJ2-5	few	CASSRPSYRDQETQYF
TRBV9	TRBJ1-1	few	CASSVEAMNTEAFF
TRBV7-3	TRBJ2-5	few	CASSFMGGVNGETQYF
TRBV20-1	TRBJ2-5	many	CSARDLGQAGETQYF
TRBV3-1	TRBJ1-2	many	CASSSRTGKRFANYGYTF
TRBV6-1	TRBJ2-1	many	CASRLGTSGNEQFF
TRBV20-1	TRBJ1-1	many	CSAPDRNTEAFF
TRBV7-2	TRBJ1-1	many	CASSPGSTEAFF
TRBV20-1	TRBJ2-1	.	CSAPSWGLVDFLSSYNEQFF
TRBV30	TRBJ1-5	many	CACDRYEANQPQHF
TRBV7-9	TRBJ2-2	many	CASSQTSGTGELFF
TRBV6-1	TRBJ2-1	.	CAISEENGARSYNEQFF
TRBV27	TRBJ2-7	many	CASSPRQGNNEQYF
TRBV27	TRBJ2-3	many	CASSWRREIDTQYF
TRBV7-3	TRBJ2-3	.	CAGSLNRLSTDTQYF
TRBV10-3	TRBJ1-1	few	CAISENVQTEAFF
TRBV15	TRBJ1-3	.	CATSRDTWESRGGNTIYF
TRBV6-1	TRBJ1-6	many	CASSEVGRSSPLHF
TRBV6-2/TRBV6-3	TRBJ2-5	many	CASSYSTPRSEHQYF
TRBV7-9	TRBJ2-5	many	CASSWGPQETQYF
TRBV7-2	TRBJ2-7	few	CASSTRSSERSEQYF
TRBV19	TRBJ1-1	many	CASEYRGGNMNTEAFF
TRBV19	TRBJ1-2	.	CASTPGTGGRGYGYTF
TRBV6-1	TRBJ1-2	.	CASYSGFGGCTF
TRBV19	TRBJ2-3	once	CVSSLRAGGLADTQYF
TRBV3-1	TRBJ2-1	.	CASSPLGFYEQFF
TRBV18	TRBJ1-1	many	CASSPTGGRSMNTEAFF
TRBV3-1	TRBJ2-3	.	CASSQVPTSATQYF
TRBV11-2	TRBJ1-2	many	CASSPRTGLVDYGYTF
TRBV5-1	TRBJ1-3	.	CASSSPKGQDTRSGNTIYF
TRBV5-1	TRBJ1-2	few	CASSLSPGTGEGYTF